The T cell receptor beta chain under discussion was sequenced for a study of T cell responses to AZD1222 COVID-19 vaccine. Study observations and caveats: Across spike, vaccine-associated CD4 TCRs were found, dominant at 160-218 and 743-854.

To note about this clone: Antigen unknown.

Clones were sequenced by immunoSEQ multiplex PCR, and TCRdb holds only the in-frame ones, with some missing. Found here are approximately 100,000 clones, about 90% of them singletons; the top ten hold approximately 17%. Germline V gene lookup returns CDR1 SGHRS and CDR2 YFSETQ. CDR3 size: 16 residues. Trimming removed 1 base from V and 6 bases from J; junction bases left unmatched: 6. This clonotype originated in an adult in good health. This chain uses TRBV5-1 with TRBJ2-1, with 11 bases matching TRBD2. Specimen: peripheral blood, collected on day 0 of AZD1222 vaccination. CDR3 DNA: TGCGCCAGCAGCTTGAAAATTAGCGGGAGGGGCAATGAGCAGTTCTTC. Its protein product is CASSLKISGRGNEQFF.